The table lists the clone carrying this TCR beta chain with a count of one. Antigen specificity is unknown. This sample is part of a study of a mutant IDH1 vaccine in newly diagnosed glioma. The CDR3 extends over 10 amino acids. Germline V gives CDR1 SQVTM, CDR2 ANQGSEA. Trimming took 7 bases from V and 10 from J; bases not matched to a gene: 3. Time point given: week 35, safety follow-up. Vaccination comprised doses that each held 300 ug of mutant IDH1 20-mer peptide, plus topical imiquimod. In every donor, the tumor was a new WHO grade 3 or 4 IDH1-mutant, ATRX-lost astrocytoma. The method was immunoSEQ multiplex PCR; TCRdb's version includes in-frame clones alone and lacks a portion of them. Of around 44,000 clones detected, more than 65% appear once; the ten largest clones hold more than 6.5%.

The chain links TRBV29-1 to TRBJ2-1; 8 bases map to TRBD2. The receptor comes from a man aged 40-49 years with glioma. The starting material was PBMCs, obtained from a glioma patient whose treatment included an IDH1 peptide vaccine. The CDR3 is CSAIAGEQFF. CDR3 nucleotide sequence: TGCAGCGCGATAGCGGGAGAGCAGTTCTTC.